This TCR beta chain was profiled in a study of CD8 T cells in ankylosing spondylitis. Whole-study findings and limits: Reportedly, significant enrichment of disease-linked clones occurred in matched ankylosing spondylitis synovial fluid.

As the method for making TCR beta libraries, quantitative 5'-RACE with molecular barcodes was used. MiXCR, run by TCRdb on the 5' RACE reads, gives a single entry per CDR3 protein. This repertoire shows approximately 140,000 distinct CDR3 sequences, roughly 44% found once; its top ten account for nearly 15%. Remarks on this clonotype: The antigen remains unidentified.

This sequence was found in a male donor with ankylosing spondylitis. The source material was synovial fluid, either unsorted or a sorted T cell fraction (not recorded which).

In DNA form, the CDR3 reads TGTGCCAGCAGCCCTACCCGGGACACCTATAATTCACCCCTCCACTTT. It encodes CASSPTRDTYNSPLHF. The rearrangement links TRBV27 to TRBJ1-6, with D perhaps TRBD1 (6 bases). The germline V gene has CDR1 MNHEY and CDR2 SMNVEV (reference sequence). Trimming cost V 6 bases and J 2 bases, with 14 bases left between them. The CDR3 is 16 amino acids.